The T cell receptor (beta chain) described here comes from a study of shared clonotypes between healthy human individuals. With 5 bases clipped from V and 6 bases from J, the junction kept 8 bases outside the gene matches. The length of the CDR3 is 14 residues. Germline V CDR1 and CDR2: SGHTA, FQGNSA. Using immunoSEQ multiplex PCR, the repertoire was profiled, and TCRdb retains in-frame clones only, with some absent. Found here are over a million clones, approximately 78% of them singletons; the top ten hold 0.5% to 0.6%. The clonotype originates from a man between 18 and 35 years old in good health. Some clones in this sample may be carry-over from other donors' samples. The rearrangement uses TRBV7-2 and TRBJ2-7; 9 nucleotides match TRBD2. The material sequenced was memory CD4+ T cells from PBMCs. Subset: CD45RA-negative fraction. CDR3 nucleotides: TGTGCCAGCAGCGCCCAGCGGGAGGCGGTCGAGCAGTACTTC. Encoded protein: CASSAQREAVEQYF.